Listed below are T cell receptor beta chains from one sample, sequenced in a study of blood T cell repertoires in COVID-19. Libraries were prepared by immunoSEQ multiplex PCR; TCRdb keeps only in-frame clonotypes and omits some of them. This sample has roughly 43,000 clones; 70% to 90% occur once, and the top ten carry around 16%. Sequenced sample: peripheral blood. The receptors were gathered from a human donor in a cohort sampled during active COVID-19. The donor label of this sample is uncertain. Both conserved end residues are part of each CDR3. A D gene is named only where the DNA matches it firmly. Size is stated for part of the rows, as once, few or many counts, or as a class when the clone is expanded.

abundance	d_gene	v_gene	j_gene	CDR3aa	CDR3nt
-	-	TRBV7-2	TRBJ1-1	CASSLTGGGYTEAFF	TGTGCCAGCAGTCTTACCGGCGGGGGCTACACTGAAGCTTTCTTT
-	-	TRBV27	TRBJ1-1	CASSRLTGLNTEAFF	TGTGCCAGCAGTCGACTTACAGGATTGAACACTGAAGCTTTCTTT
-	-	TRBV11-2	TRBJ2-3	CASSLEPYRTTDTQYF	TGTGCCAGCAGCTTGGAACCCTACAGGACGACAGATACGCAGTATTTT
once	TRBD2	TRBV6-5	TRBJ2-3	CASFFGGGGADTQYF	TGTGCCAGCTTCTTCGGCGGGGGAGGGGCAGATACGCAGTATTTT
-	-	TRBV5-5	TRBJ2-7	CASSFQGPYEQYF	TGTGCCAGCAGCTTCCAGGGTCCCTACGAGCAGTACTTC
-	-	TRBV3-1/TRBV3-2	TRBJ2-5	CASSPYFATVAGETQYF	TGTGCCAGCAGCCCCTACTTCGCGACGGTGGCGGGCGAGACCCAGTACTTC
-	TRBD1	TRBV6-5	TRBJ2-5	CASSGRQGEETQYF	TGTGCCAGCAGCGGCAGACAGGGCGAAGAGACCCAGTACTTC
-	TRBD2	TRBV6-6	TRBJ2-3	CASSLTGTSGVAKSTDTQYF	TGTGCCAGCAGCCTAACCGGGACTAGCGGGGTGGCCAAGTCCACAGATACGCAGTATTTT
-	-	TRBV5-6	TRBJ2-7	CASSRRGEQYF	TGTGCCAGCAGCCGAAGGGGCGAGCAGTACTTC
-	-	TRBV24-1	TRBJ1-5	CATSDGGGGGQPQHF	TGTGCCACCAGTGATGGCGGGGGGGGTGGGCAGCCCCAGCATTTT
-	TRBD1	TRBV13	TRBJ1-4	CASSLRGLVEKLFF	TGTGCCAGCAGCTTAAGGGGGCTCGTGGAAAAACTGTTTTTT
few	-	TRBV28	TRBJ2-1	CASSLEAVLTSSYNEQFF	TGTGCCAGCAGTTTAGAGGCGGTGTTAACCAGCTCCTACAATGAGCAGTTCTTC
-	-	TRBV5-6	TRBJ2-6	CASSPPRRGPGANVLTF	TGTGCCAGCAGCCCCCCAAGGCGGGGCCCTGGGGCCAACGTCCTGACTTTC
few	-	TRBV19	TRBJ2-3	CASKVGGGTDTQYF	TGTGCCTCAAAAGTCGGCGGGGGCACAGATACGCAGTATTTT
-	-	TRBV10-3	TRBJ2-3	CAIRDSSSDTQYF	TGTGCCATCAGGGACAGTTCGTCAGATACGCAGTATTTT
-	TRBD1	TRBV5-1	TRBJ2-7	CASHPSTGGGEQYF	TGCGCCAGCCACCCCTCCACAGGGGGCGGCGAGCAGTACTTC
few	TRBD1	TRBV2	TRBJ1-2	CASSGVRGRVYGYTF	TGTGCCAGCAGTGGAGTCAGGGGGCGCGTCTATGGCTACACCTTC
-	-	TRBV7-7	TRBJ2-5	CASSRGGVQGRLIMETQYF	TGTGCTAGCAGCCGTGGGGGGGTGCAGGGGCGTTTGATAATGGAGACCCAGTACTTC
-	TRBD2	TRBV9	TRBJ2-3	CASSPRGRGDGTDTQYF	TGTGCCAGCAGCCCGCGCGGGCGGGGGGACGGCACAGATACGCAGTATTTT
-	-	TRBV28	TRBJ2-7	CATYRDNLSYEQYF	TGTGCCACTTACCGGGACAATCTCTCCTACGAGCAGTACTTC
-	-	TRBV28	TRBJ1-2	CASSLSASGGYTF	TGTGCCAGCAGTTTAAGCGCGTCGGGAGGCTACACCTTC
-	TRBD1	TRBV11-3	TRBJ2-3	CASSRGQGSVTQYF	TGTGCCAGCAGCCGGGGACAGGGATCAGTTACGCAGTATTTT
-	TRBD1	TRBV19	TRBJ1-2	CATGGDRDPNYGYTF	TGTGCCACTGGCGGGGACAGGGACCCTAACTATGGCTACACCTTC
-	-	TRBV7-9	TRBJ1-2	CASSPPRGGYTF	TGTGCCAGCAGCCCTCCGAGGGGGGGCTACACCTTC
-	-	TRBV19	TRBJ1-1	CASSYHQSFPNTEAFF	TGTGCCAGTAGTTACCATCAGTCCTTCCCGAACACTGAAGCTTTCTTT
-	TRBD2	TRBV5-8	TRBJ2-1	CASSSSRGGAVNEQFF	TGTGCCAGCAGCTCATCCCGCGGGGGGGCCGTCAATGAGCAGTTCTTC
-	TRBD1	TRBV6-6	TRBJ1-1	CASRKTGAEIEAFF	TGTGCCAGCAGGAAGACAGGGGCCGAAATTGAAGCTTTCTTT
-	-	TRBV7-8	TRBJ1-6	CASSLALEGSPLHF	TGTGCCAGCAGCTTAGCCCTAGAAGGTTCACCCCTCCACTTT
-	TRBD1	TRBV5-1	TRBJ1-1	CASSNRGLGDTEAFF	TGCGCCAGCAGCAACAGGGGGTTGGGGGACACTGAAGCTTTCTTT
-	-	TRBV11-1	TRBJ2-7	CASSARVSYEQYF	TGTGCCAGCAGCGCGAGGGTTTCCTACGAGCAGTACTTC
-	TRBD1	TRBV11-1	TRBJ2-2	CASSPGTGLTGELFF	TGTGCCAGCAGCCCCGGGACAGGCCTTACCGGGGAGCTGTTTTTT
-	TRBD1	TRBV19	TRBJ1-6	CASSATGGGSSPLHF	TGTGCCAGTAGCGCGACAGGGGGCGGGAGTTCACCCCTCCACTTT
-	-	TRBV5-4	TRBJ1-2	CASSRGLQGNYGYTF	TGTGCCAGCAGCCGGGGCCTCCAGGGGAACTATGGCTACACCTTC
-	-	TRBV12-3/TRBV12-4	TRBJ2-5	CASSPPPGETQYF	TGTGCCAGCAGCCCCCCCCCGGGAGAGACCCAGTACTTC
-	TRBD2	TRBV5-1	TRBJ2-5	CATLGLAGETQYF	TGCGCCACCTTAGGACTAGCAGGGGAGACCCAGTACTTC
-	-	TRBV6-5	TRBJ2-1	CASRPPIVGVGLEFF	TGTGCCAGCAGGCCCCCTATCGTTGGAGTAGGTCTTGAGTTCTTC
-	TRBD2	TRBV7-9	TRBJ2-1	CASNYYGGARDEQFF	TGTGCCAGCAACTACTACGGGGGGGCTCGTGATGAGCAGTTCTTC
-	TRBD1	TRBV28	TRBJ2-7	CASGQGQGSYEQYF	TGTGCCAGCGGGCAGGGACAGGGGTCGTACGAGCAGTACTTC
-	-	TRBV7-9	TRBJ2-7	CASSPQVGGTYEQYF	TGTGCCAGCAGCCCCCAGGTTGGAGGGACCTACGAGCAGTACTTC
-	TRBD1	TRBV5-4	TRBJ1-6	CASSLGGTVDSPLHF	TGTGCCAGCAGCTTGGGCGGGACAGTGGATTCACCCCTCCACTTT
-	TRBD2	TRBV4-1	TRBJ2-5	CASSYSPGLAGGPQETQYF	TGCGCCAGCAGCTACTCCCCCGGACTAGCGGGGGGGCCACAAGAGACCCAGTACTTC
-	TRBD1	TRBV7-2	TRBJ1-2	CASNDNRGGYGYTF	TGTGCCAGCAACGATAACAGGGGCGGCTATGGCTACACCTTC
-	-	TRBV5-1	TRBJ2-6	CASSLDPGSGANVLTF	TGCGCCAGCAGCTTGGATCCAGGGTCTGGGGCCAACGTCCTGACTTTC
-	TRBD1	TRBV3-1/TRBV3-2	TRBJ2-3	CASSQRRDRGADTQYF	TGTGCCAGCAGCCAAAGAAGGGACAGGGGCGCAGATACGCAGTATTTT
-	-	TRBV27	TRBJ2-3	CASSLLASADTQYF	TGTGCCAGCAGTTTATTGGCTAGCGCAGATACGCAGTATTTT
once	-	TRBV9	TRBJ1-3	CASSLRVSGNTIYF	TGTGCCAGCAGCCTCAGGGTCTCTGGAAACACCATATATTTT
-	-	TRBV7-2	TRBJ1-1	CASSPGVGMNTEAFF	TGTGCCAGCAGCCCAGGGGTAGGGATGAACACTGAAGCTTTCTTT
-	-	TRBV25-1	TRBJ1-2	CASSALYGYTF	TGTGCCAGCAGTGCCTTGTATGGCTACACCTTC
-	TRBD2	TRBV29-1	TRBJ2-5	CSVDPSGGAGETQYF	TGCAGCGTTGATCCTAGCGGGGGGGCAGGGGAGACCCAGTACTTC
-	-	TRBV2	TRBJ1-5	CASSMTEDSNQPQHF	TGTGCCAGCAGTATGACAGAGGATAGCAATCAGCCCCAGCATTTT
few	-	TRBV5-1	TRBJ2-7	CASSLVPGNPYEQYF	TGCGCCAGCAGCTTGGTCCCCGGGAATCCCTACGAGCAGTACTTC
-	-	TRBV12-3/TRBV12-4	TRBJ2-1	CASSLRGHNEQFF	TGTGCCAGCAGTTTAAGGGGCCACAATGAGCAGTTCTTC
-	-	TRBV4-2	TRBJ2-3	CASSQDPSTQYF	TGTGCCAGCAGCCAAGATCCTAGTACGCAGTATTTT
-	TRBD2	TRBV7-2	TRBJ2-3	CASSRSSGGAVTDTQYF	TGTGCCAGCAGTAGGTCTAGCGGGGGGGCGGTTACAGATACGCAGTATTTT
-	-	TRBV5-4	TRBJ2-4	CASTSEPLAKNIQYF	TGTGCCAGCACTTCGGAGCCACTAGCCAAAAACATTCAGTACTTC
-	TRBD1	TRBV28	TRBJ2-2	CASSLQGAGELFF	TGTGCCAGCAGTTTGCAGGGGGCCGGGGAGCTGTTTTTT
-	TRBD1	TRBV7-2	TRBJ1-1	CASSLAGTGLMNTEAFF	TGTGCCAGCAGCTTAGCCGGGACAGGGCTAATGAACACTGAAGCTTTCTTT
-	TRBD2	TRBV15	TRBJ2-3	CATSRTGLAETDTQYF	TGTGCCACCAGCAGAACGGGACTAGCGGAGACAGATACGCAGTATTTT
-	TRBD2	TRBV9	TRBJ2-5	CASSVGLAGGQETQYF	TGTGCCAGCAGCGTGGGACTAGCGGGGGGGCAAGAGACCCAGTACTTC
-	TRBD2	TRBV2	TRBJ2-3	CASTRPGRGRDTQYF	TGTGCCAGCACCCGTCCGGGGCGGGGGAGGGATACGCAGTATTTT